This TCR beta chain was sequenced in a study of spatial heterogeneity in lung cancer. Overall study context: More beta-chain than alpha-chain sequences were consistently detected. A unique TCR and UMI combination showed up more than ten times in raw reads, on average.

Described time point: sample taken at primary tumor resection. The input material, whole RNA from tumor, nontumor lung or frozen PBMC, was sequenced unsorted. Samples were obtained from 70 or so donors, all untreated early-stage non-small cell lung cancer patients. TCRdb redid the calling of the 5' RACE reads with MiXCR, one entry per CDR3 protein. The sample has some 5,000 distinct CDR3 sequences, 34% seen once. Germline lookup yields CDR1 SSHAT and CDR2 FNYEAQ (reference sequence). J was trimmed by 4 bases and V by 5 bases; bases with no gene match: 3. This CDR3 contains 14 residues. This clonotype is medium-sized in the sample. What it recognizes is unknown. Within a library made for alpha chains, this beta chain is off target, and its count is uninformative. Overall study findings and caveats: There were more appearances of ubiquitous expanded tumor TCRs in blood at resection than at follow-up.

The starting material was PBMCs, obtained at surgery. The sequence came from a female donor with early-stage non-small cell lung cancer. This rearrangement joins TRBV7-7 to TRBJ2-2; the match to TRBD1 covers 8 bases. CDR3 coding DNA: TGTGCCAGCAGCCGGACAGGGATCACCGGGGAGCTGTTTTTT. Protein sequence: CASSRTGITGELFF.